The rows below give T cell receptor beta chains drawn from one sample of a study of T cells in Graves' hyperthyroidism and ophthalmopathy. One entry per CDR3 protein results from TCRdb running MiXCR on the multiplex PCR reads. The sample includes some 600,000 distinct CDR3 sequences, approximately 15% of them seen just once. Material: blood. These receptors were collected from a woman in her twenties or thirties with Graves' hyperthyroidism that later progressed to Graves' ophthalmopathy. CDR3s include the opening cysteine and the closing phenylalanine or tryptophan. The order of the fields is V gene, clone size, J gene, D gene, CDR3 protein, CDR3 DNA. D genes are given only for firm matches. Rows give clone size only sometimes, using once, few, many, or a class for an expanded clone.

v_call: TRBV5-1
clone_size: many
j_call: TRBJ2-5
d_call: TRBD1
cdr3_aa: CASSPLGTGAFETQYF
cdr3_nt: TGCGCCAGCAGCCCGCTCGGGACAGGGGCTTTTGAGACCCAGTACTTC

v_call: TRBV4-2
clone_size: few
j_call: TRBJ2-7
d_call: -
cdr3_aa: CASSQAEDISYEQYF
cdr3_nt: TGTGCCAGCAGCCAAGCAGAAGATATCAGCTACGAGCAGTACTTC

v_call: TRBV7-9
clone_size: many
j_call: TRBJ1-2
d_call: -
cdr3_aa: CASSLAGTYKGGYTF
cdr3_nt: TGTGCCAGCAGCTTGGCCGGGACCTATAAGGGTGGCTACACCTTC

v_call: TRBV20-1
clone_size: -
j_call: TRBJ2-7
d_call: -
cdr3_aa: CSEKFYEQYF
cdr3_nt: TGCAGCGAGAAATTCTACGAGCAGTACTTC

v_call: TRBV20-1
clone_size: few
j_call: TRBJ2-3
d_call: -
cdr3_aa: CSAGRGHSTDTQYF
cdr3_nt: TGCAGTGCCGGTCGGGGCCATAGCACAGATACGCAGTATTTT

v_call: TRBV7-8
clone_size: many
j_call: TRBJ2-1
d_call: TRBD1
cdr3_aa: CASSLPGTGLLNEQFF
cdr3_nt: TGTGCCAGCAGCTTACCCGGGACAGGGTTATTGAATGAGCAGTTCTTC

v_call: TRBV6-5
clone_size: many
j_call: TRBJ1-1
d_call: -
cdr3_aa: CASSYVVGTEAFF
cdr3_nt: TGTGCCAGCAGTTACGTAGTGGGAACTGAAGCTTTCTTT

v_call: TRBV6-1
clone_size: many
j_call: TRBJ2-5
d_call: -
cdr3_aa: CASSGPGEETQYF
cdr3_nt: TGTGCCAGCAGTGGTCCTGGGGAAGAGACCCAGTACTTC

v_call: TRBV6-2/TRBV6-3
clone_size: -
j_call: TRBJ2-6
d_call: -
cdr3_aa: CASKRFPGANVLTF
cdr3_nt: TGTGCCAGCAAAAGGTTCCCTGGGGCCAACGTCCTGACTTTC

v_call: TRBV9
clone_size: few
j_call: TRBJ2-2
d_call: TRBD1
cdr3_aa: CAGGQGVGTGELFF
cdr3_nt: TGTGCCGGAGGACAGGGGGTAGGCACCGGGGAGCTGTTTTTT

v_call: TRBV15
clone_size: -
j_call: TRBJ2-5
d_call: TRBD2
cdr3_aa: CATSRVLAGETQYF
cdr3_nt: TGTGCCACCAGCAGAGTTCTAGCGGGAGAGACCCAGTACTTC

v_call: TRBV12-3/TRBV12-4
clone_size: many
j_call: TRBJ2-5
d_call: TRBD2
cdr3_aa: CASAKTSGLGETQYF
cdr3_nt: TGTGCCAGCGCAAAAACTAGCGGGTTGGGGGAGACCCAGTACTTC

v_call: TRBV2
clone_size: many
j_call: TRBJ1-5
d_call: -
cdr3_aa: CASSERGENQPQHF
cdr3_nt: TGTGCCAGCAGTGAACGCGGAGAAAATCAGCCCCAGCATTTT

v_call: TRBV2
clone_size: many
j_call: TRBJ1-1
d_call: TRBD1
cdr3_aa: CASSPRTGQGEAFF
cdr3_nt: TGTGCCAGCAGTCCTCGGACAGGGCAGGGTGAAGCTTTCTTT

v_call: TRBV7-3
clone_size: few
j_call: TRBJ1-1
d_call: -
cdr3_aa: CASSAQGGGTEAFF
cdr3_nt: TGTGCCAGCAGCGCACAGGGTGGAGGGACTGAAGCTTTCTTT

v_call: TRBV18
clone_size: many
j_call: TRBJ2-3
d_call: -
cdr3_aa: CASSRTAALTPQYF
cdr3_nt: TGTGCCAGCTCCCGGACGGCGGCTCTAACCCCGCAGTATTTT

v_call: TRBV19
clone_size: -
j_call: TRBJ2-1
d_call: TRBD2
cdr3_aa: CASSMGSGSGEQFF
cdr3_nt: TGTGCCAGTAGTATGGGCAGCGGGAGCGGGGAGCAGTTCTTC

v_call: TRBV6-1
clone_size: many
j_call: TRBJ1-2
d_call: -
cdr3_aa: CASSGQEGSNYGYTF
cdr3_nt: TGTGCCAGCAGTGGACAGGAAGGATCTAACTATGGCTACACCTTC

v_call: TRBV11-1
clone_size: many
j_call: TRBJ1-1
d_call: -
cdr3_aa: CASSLAGGSYAFF
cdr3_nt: TGTGCCAGCAGCTTAGCCGGGGGCAGTTACGCTTTCTTT

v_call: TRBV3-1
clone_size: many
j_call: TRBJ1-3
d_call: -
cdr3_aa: CASSQPGPTTGNTIYF
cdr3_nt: TGTGCCAGCAGCCAACCGGGACCCACAACTGGAAACACCATATATTTT

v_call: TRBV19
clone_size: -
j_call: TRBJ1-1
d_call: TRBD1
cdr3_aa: CASSILLQGSGTEAFF
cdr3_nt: TGTGCCAGTAGCATCCTCTTACAGGGGTCGGGCACTGAAGCTTTCTTT

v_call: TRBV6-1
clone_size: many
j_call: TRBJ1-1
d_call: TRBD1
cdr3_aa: CASSTDRGLTMNTEAFF
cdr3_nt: TGTGCCAGCAGCACAGACAGGGGGCTAACTATGAACACTGAAGCTTTCTTT

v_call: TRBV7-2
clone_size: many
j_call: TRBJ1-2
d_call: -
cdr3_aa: CASSLTHYGYTF
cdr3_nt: TGTGCCAGCAGCTTAACCCACTATGGCTACACCTTC

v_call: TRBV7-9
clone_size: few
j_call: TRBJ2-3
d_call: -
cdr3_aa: CASSPDFRSPDTQYF
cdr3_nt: TGTGCCAGCAGCCCGGACTTTCGTAGCCCCGATACGCAGTATTTT

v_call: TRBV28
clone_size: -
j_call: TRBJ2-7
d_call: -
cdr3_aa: CATRTTGVSTYEQYF
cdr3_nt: TGTGCCACCAGAACGACAGGCGTATCTACCTACGAGCAGTACTTC

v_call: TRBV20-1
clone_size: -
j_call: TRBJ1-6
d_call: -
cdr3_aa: CSAQRDGGVNSPLHF
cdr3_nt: TGCAGTGCCCAAAGGGACGGAGGGGTAAATTCACCCCTCCACTTT

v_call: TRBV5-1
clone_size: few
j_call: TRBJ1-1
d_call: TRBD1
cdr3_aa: CASSSLPGQHNTEAFF
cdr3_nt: TGCGCCAGCAGCTCTTTACCGGGACAGCATAACACTGAAGCTTTCTTT

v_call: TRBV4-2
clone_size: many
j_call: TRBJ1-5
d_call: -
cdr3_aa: CASSQDPYGDQPQHF
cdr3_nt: TGTGCCAGCAGCCAAGACCCCTATGGAGATCAGCCCCAGCATTTT

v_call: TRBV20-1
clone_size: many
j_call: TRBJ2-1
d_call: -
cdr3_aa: CSARVQIYNEQFF
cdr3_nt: TGCAGTGCTAGAGTACAGATATACAATGAGCAGTTCTTC

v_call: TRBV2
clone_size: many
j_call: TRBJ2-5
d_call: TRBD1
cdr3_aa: CASSDYRRGQETQYF
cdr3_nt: TGTGCCAGCAGCGATTACCGCAGGGGGCAAGAGACCCAGTACTTC

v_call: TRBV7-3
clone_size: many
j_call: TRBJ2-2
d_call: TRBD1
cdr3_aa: CASSGPQGAGTGELFF
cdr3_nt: TGTGCCAGCAGCGGACCGCAGGGGGCAGGGACCGGGGAGCTGTTTTTT

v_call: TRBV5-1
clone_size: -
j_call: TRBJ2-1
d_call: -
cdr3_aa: CASSVEWSEDEQFF
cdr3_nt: TGCGCCAGCAGCGTTGAGTGGTCGGAGGATGAGCAGTTCTTC

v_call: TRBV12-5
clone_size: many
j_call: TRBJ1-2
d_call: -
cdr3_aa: CASEIASSVQGYTF
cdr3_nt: TGTGCTAGTGAGATCGCCAGCTCAGTCCAGGGCTACACCTTC

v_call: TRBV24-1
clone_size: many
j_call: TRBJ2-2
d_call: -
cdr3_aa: CATSDPTGRGELFF
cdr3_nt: TGTGCCACCAGTGACCCGACAGGACGCGGGGAGCTGTTTTTT

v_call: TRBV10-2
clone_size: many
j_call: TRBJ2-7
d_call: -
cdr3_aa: CASSESRGGEGDEQYF
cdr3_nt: TGCGCCAGCAGTGAGTCGCGGGGTGGGGAAGGGGACGAGCAGTACTTC

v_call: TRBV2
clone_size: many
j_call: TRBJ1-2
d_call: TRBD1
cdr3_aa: CAHGQENYGYTF
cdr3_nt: TGTGCCCACGGACAGGAGAACTATGGCTACACCTTC

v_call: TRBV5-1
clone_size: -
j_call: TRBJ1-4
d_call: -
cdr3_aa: CASGFERGNEKLFF
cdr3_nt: TGCGCCAGCGGCTTTGAGAGGGGGAATGAAAAACTGTTTTTT

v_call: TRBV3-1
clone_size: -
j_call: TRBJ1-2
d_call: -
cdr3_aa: CASRPSGEVGYTF
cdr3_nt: TGTGCCAGCAGACCCTCAGGGGAGGTTGGCTACACCTTC

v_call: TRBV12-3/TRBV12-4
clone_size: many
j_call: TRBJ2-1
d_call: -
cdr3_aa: CASSPGTRLNEQFF
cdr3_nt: TGTGCCAGCAGCCCCGGGACTCGCCTTAATGAGCAGTTCTTC

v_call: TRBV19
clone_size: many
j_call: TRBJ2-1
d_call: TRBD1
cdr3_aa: CASTTGGNEQFF
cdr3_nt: TGTGCCAGCACCACAGGGGGCAATGAGCAGTTCTTC

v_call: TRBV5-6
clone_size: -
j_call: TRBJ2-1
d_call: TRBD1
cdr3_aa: CASSSSDRAWNNEQFF
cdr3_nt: TGTGCCAGCAGCTCCTCGGACAGGGCCTGGAACAATGAGCAGTTCTTC

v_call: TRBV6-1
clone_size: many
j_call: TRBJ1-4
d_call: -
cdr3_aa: CASSLDSEKLFF
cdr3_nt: TGTGCCAGCAGCTTAGACAGTGAAAAACTGTTTTTT

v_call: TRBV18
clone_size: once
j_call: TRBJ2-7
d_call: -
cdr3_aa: CASSPPGLEHEQYF
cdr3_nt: TGTGCCAGCTCACCACCGGGACTCGAACACGAGCAGTACTTC

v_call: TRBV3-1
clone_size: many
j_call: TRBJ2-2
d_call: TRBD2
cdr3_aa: CASSQRTSGRDTGELFF
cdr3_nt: TGTGCCAGCAGCCAACGGACTAGCGGGAGGGACACCGGGGAGCTGTTTTTT